This T cell receptor (beta chain) comes out of a study of naive and memory T cell subsets. Study-wide results and caveats: Over 85% of naive TCR sequences appeared only once, unlike memory subsets.

An equimolar mix of two oligonucleotides served as the beta constant-region primer for TRBC1 and TRBC2. The ligated cDNA underwent four PCR rounds using SP2 and nested alpha and beta constant-region primers. An oligonucleotide with the SP2 primer and a 12-nucleotide UMI was ligated to the cDNA 3' end. TCRdb fed the UMI-ligation and nested PCR reads into MiXCR, producing one record per CDR3 protein. The sample has approximately 9,300 distinct CDR3 sequences; roughly 5.5% are singletons. In the case of this clonotype: Its matching antigen is unknown.

CDR1 and CDR2 from the germline V gene are MNHEY and SVGEGT. V was cut by 4 bases and J by 12 bases, with 10 bases left in between. The CDR3 covers 11 residues. Separate alpha and beta amplification began at the second PCR step. The rearrangement uses TRBV6-2 or TRBV6-3 and TRBJ2-1; D not resolved. This clonotype was sampled from a human donor in good health. The sample was CD4+ TEMRA cells from blood. Stated subset: effector memory re-expressing CD45RA, CD45RA+ CD27-. The CDR3 DNA reads as TGTGCCAGCAGTTCCGGGTTTACGCAGTTCTTC. Its translation: CASSSGFTQFF.